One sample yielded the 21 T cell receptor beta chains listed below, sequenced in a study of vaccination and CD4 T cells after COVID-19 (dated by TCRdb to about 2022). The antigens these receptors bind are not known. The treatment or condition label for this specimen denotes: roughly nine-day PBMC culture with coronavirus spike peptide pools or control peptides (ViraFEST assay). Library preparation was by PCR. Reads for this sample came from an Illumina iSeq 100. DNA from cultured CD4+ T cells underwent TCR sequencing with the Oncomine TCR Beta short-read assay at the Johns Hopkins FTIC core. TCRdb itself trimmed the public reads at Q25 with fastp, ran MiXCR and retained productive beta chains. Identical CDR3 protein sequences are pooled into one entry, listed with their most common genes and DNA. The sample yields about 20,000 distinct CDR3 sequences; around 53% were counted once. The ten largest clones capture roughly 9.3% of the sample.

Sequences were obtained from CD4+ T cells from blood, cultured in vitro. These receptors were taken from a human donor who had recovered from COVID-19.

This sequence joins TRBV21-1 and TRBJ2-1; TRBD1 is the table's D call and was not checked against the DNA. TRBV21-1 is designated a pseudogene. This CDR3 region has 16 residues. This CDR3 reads CASSKVGTGGRNEQFF. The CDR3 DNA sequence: TGTGCCAGCAGCAAAGTGGGGACAGGGGGCCGGAATGAGCAGTTCTTC.

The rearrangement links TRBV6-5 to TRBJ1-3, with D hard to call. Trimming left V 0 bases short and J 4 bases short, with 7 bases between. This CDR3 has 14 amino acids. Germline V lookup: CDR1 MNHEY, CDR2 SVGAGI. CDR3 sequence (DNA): TGTGCCAGCAGTTACTCGAAAGGAGGAAACACCATATATTTT. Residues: CASSYSKGGNTIYF.

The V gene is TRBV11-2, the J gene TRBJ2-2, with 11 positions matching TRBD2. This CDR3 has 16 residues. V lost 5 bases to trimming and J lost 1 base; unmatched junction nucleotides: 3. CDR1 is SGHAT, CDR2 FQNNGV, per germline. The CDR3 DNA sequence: TGTGCCAGCAGCACGCTAGCGGGAGGGAACACCGGGGAGCTGTTTTTT. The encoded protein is CASSTLAGGNTGELFF.

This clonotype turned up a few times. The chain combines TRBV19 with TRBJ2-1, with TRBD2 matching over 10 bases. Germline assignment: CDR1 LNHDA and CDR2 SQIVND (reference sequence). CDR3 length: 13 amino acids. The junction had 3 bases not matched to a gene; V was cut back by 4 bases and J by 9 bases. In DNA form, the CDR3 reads TGTGCCAGTAGTAAGGGACTAGCGAGTGAGCAGTTCTTC. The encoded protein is CASSKGLASEQFF. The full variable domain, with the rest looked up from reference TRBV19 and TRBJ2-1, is DGGITQSPKYLFRKEGQNVTLSCEQNLNHDAMYWYRQDPGQGLRLIYYSQIVNDFQKGDIAEGYSVSREKKESFPLTVTSAQKNPTAFYLCASSKGLASEQFFGPGTRLTVL.

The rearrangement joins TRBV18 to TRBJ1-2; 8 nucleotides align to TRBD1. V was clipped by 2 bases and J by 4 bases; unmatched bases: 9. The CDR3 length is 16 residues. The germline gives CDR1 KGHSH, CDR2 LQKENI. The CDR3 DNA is TGTGCCAGCTCACCAAAAGGGACAGGCGAATCCTATGGCTACACCTTC. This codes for CASSPKGTGESYGYTF.

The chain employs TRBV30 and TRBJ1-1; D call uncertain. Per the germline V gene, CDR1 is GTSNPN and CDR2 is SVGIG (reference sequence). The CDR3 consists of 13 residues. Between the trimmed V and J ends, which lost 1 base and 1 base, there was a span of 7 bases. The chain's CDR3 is CAWSAIPNTEAFF. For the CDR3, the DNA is TGTGCCTGGAGTGCCATCCCGAACACTGAAGCTTTCTTT.

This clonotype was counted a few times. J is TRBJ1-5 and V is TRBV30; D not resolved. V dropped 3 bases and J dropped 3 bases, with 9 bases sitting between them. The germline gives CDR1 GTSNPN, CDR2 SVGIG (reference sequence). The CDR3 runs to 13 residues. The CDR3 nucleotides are TGTGCCTGGAGGGGTCAGCTCAATCAGCCCCAGCATTTT. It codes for CAWRGQLNQPQHF.

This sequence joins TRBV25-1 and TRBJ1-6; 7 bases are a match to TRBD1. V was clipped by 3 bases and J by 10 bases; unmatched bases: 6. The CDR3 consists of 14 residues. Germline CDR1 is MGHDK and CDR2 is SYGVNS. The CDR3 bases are TGTGCCAGCAGTGATGTAGGGGGCGAGTCACCCCTCCACTTT. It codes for CASSDVGGESPLHF.

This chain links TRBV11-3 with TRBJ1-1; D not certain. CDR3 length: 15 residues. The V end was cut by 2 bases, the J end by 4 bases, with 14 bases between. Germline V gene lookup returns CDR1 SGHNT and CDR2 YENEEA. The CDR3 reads CASSLRLGAATEAFF. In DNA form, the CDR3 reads TGTGCCAGCAGCTTACGGCTGGGCGCGGCCACTGAAGCTTTCTTT.

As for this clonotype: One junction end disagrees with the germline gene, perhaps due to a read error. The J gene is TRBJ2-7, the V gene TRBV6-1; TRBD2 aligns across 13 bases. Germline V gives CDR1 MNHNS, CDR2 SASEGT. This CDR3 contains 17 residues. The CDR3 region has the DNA TGTGCCAGCAGGGCCGGGACTAGCGGGGCCCGCTCCTACGAGCAGTGCTTC. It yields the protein CASRAGTSGARSYEQCF.

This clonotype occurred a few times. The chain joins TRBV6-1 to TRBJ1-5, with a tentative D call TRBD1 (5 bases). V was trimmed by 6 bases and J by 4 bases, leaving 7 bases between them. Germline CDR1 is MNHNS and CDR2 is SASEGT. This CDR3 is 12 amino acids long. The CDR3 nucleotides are TGTGCCAGCAGCCGACAGAATCAGCCCCAGCATTTT. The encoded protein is CASSRQNQPQHF.

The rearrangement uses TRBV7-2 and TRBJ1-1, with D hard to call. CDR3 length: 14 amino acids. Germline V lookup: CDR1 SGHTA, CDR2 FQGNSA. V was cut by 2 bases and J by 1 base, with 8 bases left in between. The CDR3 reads CASSLSPSNTEAFF. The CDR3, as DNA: TGTGCCAGCAGCTTATCGCCGTCGAACACTGAAGCTTTCTTT. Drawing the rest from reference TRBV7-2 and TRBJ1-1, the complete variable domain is GAGVSQSPSNKVTEKGKDVELRCDPISGHTALYWYRQSLGQGLEFLIYFQGNSAPDKSGLPSDRFSAERTGGSVSTLTIQRTQQEDSAVYLCASSLSPSNTEAFFGQGTRLTVV.

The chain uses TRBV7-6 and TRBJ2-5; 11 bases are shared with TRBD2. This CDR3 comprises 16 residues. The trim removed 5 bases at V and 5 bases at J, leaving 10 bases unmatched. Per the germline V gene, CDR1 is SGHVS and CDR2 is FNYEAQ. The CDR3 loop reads CASSQPLAGVRETQYF. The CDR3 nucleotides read TGTGCCAGCAGCCAACCACTAGCGGGAGTTAGGGAGACCCAGTACTTC.

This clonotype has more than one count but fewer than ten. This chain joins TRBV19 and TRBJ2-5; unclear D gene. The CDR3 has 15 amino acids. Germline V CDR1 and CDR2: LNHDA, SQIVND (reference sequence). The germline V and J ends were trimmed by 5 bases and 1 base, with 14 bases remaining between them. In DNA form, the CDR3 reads TGTGCCAGTAGTCCCGGTTACGCGCCCCAAGAGACCCAGTACTTC. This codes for CASSPGYAPQETQYF.

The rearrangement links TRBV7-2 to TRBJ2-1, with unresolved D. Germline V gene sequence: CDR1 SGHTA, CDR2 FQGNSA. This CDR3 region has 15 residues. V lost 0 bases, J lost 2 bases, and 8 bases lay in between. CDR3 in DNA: TGTGCCAGCAGCTTAGCGTACAGCCCCTACAATGAGCAGTTCTTC. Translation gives CASSLAYSPYNEQFF. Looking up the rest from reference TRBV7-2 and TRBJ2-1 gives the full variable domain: GAGVSQSPSNKVTEKGKDVELRCDPISGHTALYWYRQSLGQGLEFLIYFQGNSAPDKSGLPSDRFSAERTGGSVSTLTIQRTQQEDSAVYLCASSLAYSPYNEQFFGPGTRLTVL.

The CDR3 DNA reads as TGTGCCAGCAGCTCGACGCGTAGTTCGGGCGAGCAGTACTTC. This translates into CASSSTRSSGEQYF. V and J are TRBV11-3 and TRBJ2-7; D is undetermined. Germline V gene lookup returns CDR1 SGHNT and CDR2 YENEEA. The CDR3 runs to 14 residues. Trimming stripped 4 bases from V and 6 bases from J, with 16 bases between.

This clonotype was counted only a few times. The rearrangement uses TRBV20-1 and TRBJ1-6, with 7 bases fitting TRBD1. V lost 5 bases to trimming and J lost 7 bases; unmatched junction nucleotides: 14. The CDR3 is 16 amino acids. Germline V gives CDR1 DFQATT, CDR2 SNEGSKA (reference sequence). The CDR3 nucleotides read TGCAGTGCTGAGGGGGCCAAGACTGGATTGAATTCACCCCTCCACTTT. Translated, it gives CSAEGAKTGLNSPLHF.

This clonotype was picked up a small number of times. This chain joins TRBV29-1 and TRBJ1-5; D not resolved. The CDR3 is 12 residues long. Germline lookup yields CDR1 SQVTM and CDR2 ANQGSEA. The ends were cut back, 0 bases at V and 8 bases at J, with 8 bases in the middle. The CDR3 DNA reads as TGCAGCGTTGAAGATCCTGGAAAGCCCCAGCATTTT. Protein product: CSVEDPGKPQHF.

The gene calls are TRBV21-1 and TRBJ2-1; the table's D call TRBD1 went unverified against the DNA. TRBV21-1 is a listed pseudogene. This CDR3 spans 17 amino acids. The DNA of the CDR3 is TGTGCCAGCAGCACCCTTTTGTCCGGACAGGACTACAATGAGCAGTTCTTC. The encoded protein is CASSTLLSGQDYNEQFF.

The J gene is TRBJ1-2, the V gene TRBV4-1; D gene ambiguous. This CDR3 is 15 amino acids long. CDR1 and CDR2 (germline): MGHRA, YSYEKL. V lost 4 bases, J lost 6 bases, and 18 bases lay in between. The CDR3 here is CASSPEGGRWDGYTF. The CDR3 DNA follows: TGCGCCAGCAGCCCGGAAGGTGGGCGGTGGGATGGCTACACCTTC.

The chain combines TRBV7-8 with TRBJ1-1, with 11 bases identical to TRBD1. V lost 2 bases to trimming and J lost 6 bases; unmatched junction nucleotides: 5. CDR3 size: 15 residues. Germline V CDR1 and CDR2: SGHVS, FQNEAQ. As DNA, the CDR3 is TGTGCCAGCAGCTTATTGGGACAGGGGGTCTCTGAAGCTTTCTTT. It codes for CASSLLGQGVSEAFF.